These T cell receptor beta chains were read from a single sample in a study of vaccination and CD4 T cells after COVID-19. No antigen has been assigned to these receptors. TCRdb recomputed calls from the PCR reads with MiXCR, one row per CDR3 protein. The sample gives about 16,000 distinct CDR3 sequences, about 44% of which show up once; about 3.7% is in the top ten. Sequencing was performed on CD4+ T cells from blood, cultured in vitro. The source of these receptors is a human donor who had recovered from COVID-19. The CDR3 runs from the conserved cysteine through the conserved F or W. The D gene is left open where the match is weak. Expanded clones are given a class, and other clones once, few, many or no size at all.

.	TRBV5-3	.	TRBJ1-1	CARRIGQPGTEAFF	TGTGCCAGAAGAATCGGACAGCCGGGCACTGAAGCTTTCTTT
TRBD1	TRBV5-4	few	TRBJ1-1	CASSQGGYTEAFF	TGTGCCAGCTCACAGGGGGGGTACACTGAAGCTTTCTTT
.	TRBV24-1	.	TRBJ2-1	CATSDFRVNEQFF	TGTGCCACCAGTGATTTTCGGGTGAATGAGCAGTTCTTC
.	TRBV4-2	few	TRBJ2-7	CASSPTGPHEQYF	TGTGCCAGCAGCCCGACCGGCCCTCACGAGCAGTACTTC
.	TRBV20-1	few	TRBJ1-6	CSAGYTGNNSPLHF	TGCAGTGCAGGCTATACAGGGAACAATTCACCCCTCCACTTT
.	TRBV12-3/TRBV12-4	.	TRBJ2-7	CASRGGLSYEQYF	TGTGCCAGCAGGGGGGGACTGTCCTACGAGCAGTACTTC
.	TRBV3-1	.	TRBJ1-6	CASSQLGREGAPLHF	TGTGCCAGCAGCCAGCTGGGCAGGGAAGGGGCACCCCTCCACTTT
TRBD2	TRBV2	.	TRBJ2-1	CASSEALGSGRGNEQFF	TGTGCCAGCAGTGAAGCGCTGGGTAGCGGGAGAGGCAATGAGCAGTTCTTC
.	TRBV24-1	.	TRBJ1-1	CATSDYLGTEAFF	TGTGCCACCAGTGACTACCTGGGCACTGAAGCTTTCTTT
.	TRBV30	few	TRBJ2-3	CAWSYGTDTQYF	TGTGCCTGGAGTTACGGCACAGATACGCAGTATTTT
.	TRBV12-5	.	TRBJ2-7	CASGLGWGGLTYEQYF	TGTGCTAGTGGTTTGGGTTGGGGGGGCTTAACCTACGAGCAGTACTTC
TRBD2	TRBV23-1	once	TRBJ2-1	CASSQELYRLAGVNTNEQFF	TGCGCCAGCAGTCAAGAGCTTTATCGGCTAGCGGGAGTGAATACCAATGAGCAGTTCTTC
TRBD1	TRBV10-3	.	TRBJ2-7	CAIRFGQGHEQYF	TGTGCCATCAGGTTTGGACAGGGCCACGAGCAGTACTTC
TRBD2	TRBV5-6	.	TRBJ2-1	CASSPLAGNRNEQFF	TGTGCCAGCAGCCCCTTAGCGGGTAACCGCAATGAGCAGTTCTTC
TRBD2	TRBV20-1	few	TRBJ2-3	CSASPSGSDTQYF	TGCAGTGCTAGCCCCAGCGGGAGCGATACGCAGTATTTT
.	TRBV20-1	.	TRBJ2-7	CSARALVGLRRRGQESEQYF	TGCAGTGCTAGAGCACTAGTGGGTCTCCGACGGCGCGGGCAGGAATCCGAGCAGTACTTC
.	TRBV4-1	.	TRBJ1-2	CASSTRLRTSNYGYTF	TGCGCCAGCAGCACGCGTCTCCGAACCTCTAACTATGGCTACACCTTC
.	TRBV6-5	few	TRBJ2-6	CASSYSPAAGANVLTF	TGTGCCAGCAGTTACTCCCCGGCAGCTGGGGCCAACGTCCTGACTTTC
TRBD2	TRBV19	.	TRBJ2-1	CASSSGSTYNEQFF	TGTGCCAGTTCTAGCGGGAGCACCTACAATGAGCAGTTCTTC
TRBD1	TRBV30	.	TRBJ2-7	CAWETGPYEQYF	TGTGCCTGGGAGACAGGGCCCTACGAGCAGTACTTC
TRBD2	TRBV24-1	.	TRBJ2-7	CATHPSGLLYEQYF	TGTGCCACCCATCCTTCGGGACTACTCTACGAGCAGTACTTC
.	TRBV20-1	few	TRBJ2-3	CSGVRDNTDTQYF	TGCAGCGGGGTCCGGGACAACACAGATACGCAGTATTTT
TRBD1	TRBV20-1	few	TRBJ1-1	CSAKELGTGRENTEAFF	TGCAGTGCTAAAGAACTTGGGACAGGGAGAGAGAACACTGAAGCTTTCTTT
.	TRBV20-1	few	TRBJ1-6	CSARSGADSPLHF	TGCAGTGCTAGATCGGGGGCGGATTCACCCCTCCACTTT
.	TRBV20-1	few	TRBJ1-4	CSASGGATNEKLFF	TGCAGTGCTAGCGGGGGAGCAACTAATGAAAAACTGTTTTTT
TRBD2	TRBV7-3	.	TRBJ2-3	CASSPTPLARTDTQYF	TGTGCCAGCAGCCCCACGCCACTAGCGCGCACAGATACGCAGTATTTT
.	TRBV7-2	.	TRBJ1-2	CASSPNPSGGHGYTF	TGTGCCAGCAGCCCCAACCCGTCGGGGGGACATGGCTACACCTTC
.	TRBV7-2	.	TRBJ2-1	CASSFRGRMNEQFF	TGTGCCAGCAGCTTCAGAGGGAGAATGAATGAGCAGTTCTTC
.	TRBV24-1	.	TRBJ1-1	CATSDSTPGGSTEAFF	TGTGCCACCAGTGATTCCACACCCGGGGGGAGCACTGAAGCTTTCTTT
TRBD2	TRBV5-1	.	TRBJ2-1	CASSWTGRPNEQFF	TGCGCCAGCAGCTGGACCGGGAGGCCCAATGAGCAGTTCTTC
.	TRBV28	.	TRBJ2-5	CASSPQGWLETQYF	TGTGCCAGCAGTCCGCAGGGGTGGTTGGAGACCCAGTACTTC